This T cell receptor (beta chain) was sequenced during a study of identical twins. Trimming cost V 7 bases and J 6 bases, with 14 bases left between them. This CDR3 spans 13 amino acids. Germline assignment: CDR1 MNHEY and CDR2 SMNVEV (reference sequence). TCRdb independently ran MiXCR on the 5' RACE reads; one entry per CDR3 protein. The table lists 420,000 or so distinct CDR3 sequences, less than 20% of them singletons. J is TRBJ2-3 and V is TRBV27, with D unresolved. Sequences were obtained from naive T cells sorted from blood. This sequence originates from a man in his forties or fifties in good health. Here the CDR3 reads CASTGSYRDTQYF. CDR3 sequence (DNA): TGTGCCAGCACCGGGTCGTATCGGGATACGCAGTATTTT.